Listed below are T cell receptor beta chains from one sample, sequenced in a study of identical twins. A single record per CDR3 protein comes from TCRdb applying MiXCR to the 5' RACE reads. The data show 690,000 or so distinct CDR3 sequences, roughly 8% seen once. These data are also associated with another study on yellow fever vaccine responses in identical twins.

Sequences were obtained from PBMCs. The receptors here all came from a woman in her late teens or twenties in good health. Both conserved end residues are part of each CDR3. The order of the fields is CDR3 DNA, CDR3 protein, D gene, V gene, clone size, J gene. The D gene is left open where the match is weak. Not every row has a clone size; where given, it reads once, few, many or a size class.

CDR3 DNA: TGTGCCATTCAGGACGGCCAGGCCGAGCAGTACTTC; CDR3 protein: CAIQDGQAEQYF; D gene: NA; V gene: TRBV2; clone size: few; J gene: TRBJ2-7
CDR3 DNA: TGTGCCAGCAGCCCAACCCCCGGGACTGACAATGAGCAGTTCTTC; CDR3 protein: CASSPTPGTDNEQFF; D gene: NA; V gene: TRBV7-2; clone size: NA; J gene: TRBJ2-1
CDR3 DNA: TGTGCCAGCATCTTAGGGGGGGGCTCCTACAATGAGCAGTTCTTC; CDR3 protein: CASILGGGSYNEQFF; D gene: NA; V gene: TRBV5-5; clone size: NA; J gene: TRBJ2-1
CDR3 DNA: TGTGCCAGCAGTGACAGGGGAAGCACAGATACGCAGTATTTT; CDR3 protein: CASSDRGSTDTQYF; D gene: NA; V gene: TRBV6-4; clone size: many; J gene: TRBJ2-3
CDR3 DNA: TGCAGTGCTAGTAGGAGGGGGCGGAATGAGCAGTTCTTC; CDR3 protein: CSASRRGRNEQFF; D gene: NA; V gene: TRBV20-1; clone size: NA; J gene: TRBJ2-1
CDR3 DNA: TGTGCCAGCAGCTCCTTAACTAGAAACAGGCACAATGAGCAGTTCTTC; CDR3 protein: CASSSLTRNRHNEQFF; D gene: NA; V gene: TRBV7-9; clone size: few; J gene: TRBJ2-1
CDR3 DNA: TGTGCCACCGCGATAGACCGACTTAGCAATCAGCCCCAGCATTTT; CDR3 protein: CATAIDRLSNQPQHF; D gene: NA; V gene: TRBV15; clone size: few; J gene: TRBJ1-5
CDR3 DNA: TGTGCCAGCAGCCAAGATCGAGGGGGCTTGTCCTACAATGAGCAGTTCTTC; CDR3 protein: CASSQDRGGLSYNEQFF; D gene: TRBD1; V gene: TRBV14; clone size: few; J gene: TRBJ2-1
CDR3 DNA: TGTGCCAGCAGCGTAGATCATGGGGAGGGGGAGCTGTTTTTT; CDR3 protein: CASSVDHGEGELFF; D gene: NA; V gene: TRBV9; clone size: few; J gene: TRBJ2-2
CDR3 DNA: TGTGCCAGCAGTCCCTCGACAGGGGTAACTCCTCGGGCCAACGTCCTGACTTTC; CDR3 protein: CASSPSTGVTPRANVLTF; D gene: TRBD1; V gene: TRBV12-3/TRBV12-4; clone size: many; J gene: TRBJ2-6
CDR3 DNA: TGTGCTAGCAGCGTGGGATCGACGAACAATGAGCAGTTCTTC; CDR3 protein: CASSVGSTNNEQFF; D gene: NA; V gene: TRBV7-7; clone size: many; J gene: TRBJ2-1
CDR3 DNA: TGTGCCAGCAGCAACGACAGGGGGCTGTCGGGCTACGAGCAGTACTTC; CDR3 protein: CASSNDRGLSGYEQYF; D gene: TRBD1; V gene: TRBV28; clone size: NA; J gene: TRBJ2-7
CDR3 DNA: TGTGCCATCAGTTCCGGACTAGCGGCTAACACCGGGGAGCTGTTTTTT; CDR3 protein: CAISSGLAANTGELFF; D gene: TRBD2; V gene: TRBV10-3; clone size: few; J gene: TRBJ2-2
CDR3 DNA: TGTGCCACCAGCCCCGGCGGGGTCGGCAAAGATACGCAGTATTTT; CDR3 protein: CATSPGGVGKDTQYF; D gene: NA; V gene: TRBV24-1; clone size: NA; J gene: TRBJ2-3
CDR3 DNA: TGCAGCGTTGAGACCCAAGGCGTGGGCGGCTACACCTTC; CDR3 protein: CSVETQGVGGYTF; D gene: NA; V gene: TRBV29-1; clone size: many; J gene: TRBJ1-2
CDR3 DNA: TGTGCCAGCAGGAAACCGGGACTAGCGGCTAAGGCCGGGGAGCTGTTTTTT; CDR3 protein: CASRKPGLAAKAGELFF; D gene: TRBD2; V gene: TRBV11-2; clone size: many; J gene: TRBJ2-2